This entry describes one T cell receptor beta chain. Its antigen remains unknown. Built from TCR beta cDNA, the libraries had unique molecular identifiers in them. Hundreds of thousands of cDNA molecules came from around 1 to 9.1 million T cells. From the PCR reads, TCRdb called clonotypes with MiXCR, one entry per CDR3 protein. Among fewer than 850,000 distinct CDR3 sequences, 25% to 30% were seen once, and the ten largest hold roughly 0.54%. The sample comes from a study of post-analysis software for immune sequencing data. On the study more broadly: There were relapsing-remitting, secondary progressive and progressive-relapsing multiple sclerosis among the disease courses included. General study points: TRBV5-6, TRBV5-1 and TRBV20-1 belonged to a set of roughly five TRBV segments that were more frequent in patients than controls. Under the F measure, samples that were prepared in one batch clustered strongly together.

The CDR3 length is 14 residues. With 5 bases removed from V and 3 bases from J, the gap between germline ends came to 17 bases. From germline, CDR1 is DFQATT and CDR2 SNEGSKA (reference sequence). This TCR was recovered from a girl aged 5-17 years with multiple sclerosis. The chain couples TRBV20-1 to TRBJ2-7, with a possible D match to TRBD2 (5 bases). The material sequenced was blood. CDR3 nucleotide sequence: TGCAGTGCTGACAAAGGTTCCGGGGACTACGAGCAGTACTTC. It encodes CSADKGSGDYEQYF.